This TCR beta chain stems from a study of cytomegalovirus exposure and HLA in healthy donors. General study results and limits: Some TCR beta chains (around 160 of them) were listed as cytomegalovirus-associated. Earlier analysis yielded a pattern in which most TCR beta V segments were productive about 90% or about 30% of the time.

PCR involved 60 Vbeta and 13 Jbeta primers. Profiled with immunoSEQ multiplex PCR; TCRdb holds only in-frame clones, not every one. The sample includes about 98,000 clones, roughly four fifths seen only once; the top ten take more than 3%. Germline V gives CDR1 SGHRS, CDR2 YFSETQ. The CDR3 is made up of 15 amino acids. The ends lost 4 bases at V and 2 bases at J; junction bases unmatched: 8. Notes on this clone: The antigen remains unidentified.

The sequencing input was PBMCs. The chain links TRBV5-1 to TRBJ2-7, with 8 nucleotides matching TRBD2. The receptor was derived from a female donor in good health and CMV-seropositive. CDR3 nucleotides: TGCGCCAGCAGCCGGGGCAGCGGGGGTACCTACGAGCAGTACTTC. Amino acids: CASSRGSGGTYEQYF.